The subject of this entry is one T cell receptor beta chain. Its antigen is as yet unknown. This sample is part of a study of cytomegalovirus exposure and HLA in healthy donors. Findings of the study overall: Altogether, 150 to 200 TCR beta chains were recorded as cytomegalovirus-associated. TCR beta sequences reportedly predicted most subjects' HLA-A and HLA-B alleles accurately.

As for the donors, each was a healthy bone marrow donor. The PCR made use of 60 Vbeta and 13 Jbeta primers. Profiled with immunoSEQ multiplex PCR; TCRdb holds only in-frame clones, not every one. This sample has approximately 81,000 clones, with 77% found just once. CDR1 and CDR2 from the germline V gene are SQVTM and ANQGSEA. This CDR3 contains 11 residues. Deletions cut 7 bases from V and 8 bases from J, with 12 bases between. Input material: PBMCs. The chain employs TRBV29-1 and TRBJ2-1; D unresolved. The origin of this receptor is a man aged 50-59 years in good health and CMV-seropositive. DNA of the CDR3: TGCAGCGCCCGACTTGAGGATGAGCAGTTCTTC. Its translation: CSARLEDEQFF.